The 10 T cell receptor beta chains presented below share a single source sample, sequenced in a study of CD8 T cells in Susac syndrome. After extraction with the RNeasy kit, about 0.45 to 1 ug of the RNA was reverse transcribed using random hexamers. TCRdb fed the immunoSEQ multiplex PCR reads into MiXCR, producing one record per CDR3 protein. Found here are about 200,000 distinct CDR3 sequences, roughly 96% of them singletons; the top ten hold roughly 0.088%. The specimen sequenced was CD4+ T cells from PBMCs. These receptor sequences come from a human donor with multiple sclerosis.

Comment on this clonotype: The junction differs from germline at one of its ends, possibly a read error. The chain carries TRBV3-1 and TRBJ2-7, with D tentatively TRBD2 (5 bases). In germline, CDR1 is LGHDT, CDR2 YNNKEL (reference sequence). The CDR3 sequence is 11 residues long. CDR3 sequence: CASSQPGLFHF. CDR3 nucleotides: TGTGCCAGCAGCCAACCAGGACTGTTTCACTTC.

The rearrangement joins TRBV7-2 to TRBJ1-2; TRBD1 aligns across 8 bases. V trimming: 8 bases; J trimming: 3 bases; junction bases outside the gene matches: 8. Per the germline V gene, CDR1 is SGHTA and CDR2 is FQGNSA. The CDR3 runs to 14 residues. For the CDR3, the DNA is TGTGCCAGCTCCAGGGGGCAGGTGGACTATGGCTACACCTTC. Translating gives CASSRGQVDYGYTF.

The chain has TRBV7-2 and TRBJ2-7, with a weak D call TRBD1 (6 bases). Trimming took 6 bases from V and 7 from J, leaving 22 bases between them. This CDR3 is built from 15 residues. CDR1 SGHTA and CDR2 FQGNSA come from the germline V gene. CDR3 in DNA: TGTGCCAGCAGAACCCAGCAGGGGTCTACATGGGAGCAGTACTTC. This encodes CASRTQQGSTWEQYF.

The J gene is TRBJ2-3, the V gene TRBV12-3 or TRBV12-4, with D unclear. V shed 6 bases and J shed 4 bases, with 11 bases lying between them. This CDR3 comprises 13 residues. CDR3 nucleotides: TGTGCCAGCAGGGGAATCGGCCCAGATACGCAGTATTTT. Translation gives CASRGIGPDTQYF.

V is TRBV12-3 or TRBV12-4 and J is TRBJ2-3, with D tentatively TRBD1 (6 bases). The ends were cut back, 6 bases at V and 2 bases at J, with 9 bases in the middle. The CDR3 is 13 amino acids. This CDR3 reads CASRRTATDTQYF. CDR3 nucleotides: TGTGCCAGCAGGCGGACAGCCACAGATACGCAGTATTTT.

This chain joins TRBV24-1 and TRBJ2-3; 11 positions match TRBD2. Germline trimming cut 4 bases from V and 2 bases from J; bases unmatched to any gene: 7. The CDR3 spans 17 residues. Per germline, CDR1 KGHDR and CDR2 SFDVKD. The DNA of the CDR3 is TGTGCCACCAGTGACTCGGAGGGACTAGCGGCCACAGATACGCAGTATTTT. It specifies CATSDSEGLAATDTQYF.

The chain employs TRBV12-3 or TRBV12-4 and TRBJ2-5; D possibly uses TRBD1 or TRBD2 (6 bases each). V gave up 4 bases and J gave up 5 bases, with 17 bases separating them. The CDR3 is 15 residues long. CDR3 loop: CASSSTGRLGETQYF. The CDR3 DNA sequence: TGTGCCAGCAGTTCTACAGGGAGGCTTGGGGAGACCCAGTACTTC.

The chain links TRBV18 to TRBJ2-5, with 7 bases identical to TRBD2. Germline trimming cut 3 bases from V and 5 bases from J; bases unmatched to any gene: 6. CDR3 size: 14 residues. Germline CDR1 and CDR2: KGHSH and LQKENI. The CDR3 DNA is TGTGCCAGCTCACCCGGCGCGGGAGAGGAGACCCAGTACTTC. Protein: CASSPGAGEETQYF.

DNA for the CDR3: TGTGCCAGCAGCCAGGGCGGGCCGGGGGCATTTCGGGTAGAGACCCAGTACTTC. Translation gives CASSQGGPGAFRVETQYF. The chain joins TRBV7-3 to TRBJ2-5; the D gene could be TRBD1 or TRBD2 (6 bases each). The CDR3 is 18 amino acids. Trimming stripped 5 bases from V and 4 bases from J, with 26 bases between. The germline V gene has CDR1 SGHTA and CDR2 FQGTGA.

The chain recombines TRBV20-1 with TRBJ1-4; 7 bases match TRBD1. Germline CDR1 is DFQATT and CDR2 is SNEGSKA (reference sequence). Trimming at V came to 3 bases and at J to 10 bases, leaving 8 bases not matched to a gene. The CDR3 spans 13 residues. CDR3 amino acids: CSASETGIGKLFF. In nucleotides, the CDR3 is TGCAGTGCTAGCGAGACAGGGATCGGAAAACTGTTTTTT.